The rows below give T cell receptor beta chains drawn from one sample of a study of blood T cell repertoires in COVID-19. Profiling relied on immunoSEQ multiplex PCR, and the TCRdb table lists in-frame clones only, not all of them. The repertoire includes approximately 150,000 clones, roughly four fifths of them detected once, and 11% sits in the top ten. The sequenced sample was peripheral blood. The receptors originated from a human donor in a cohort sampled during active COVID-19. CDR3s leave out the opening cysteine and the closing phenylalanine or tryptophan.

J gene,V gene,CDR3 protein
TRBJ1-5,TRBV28,ASSSSVGNQPQH
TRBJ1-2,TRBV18,ASSSTGGPAYGYT
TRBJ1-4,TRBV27,ASSLLTGEKLF
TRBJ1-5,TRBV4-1,ASSPQSTGYSNQPQH
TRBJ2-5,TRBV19,ASSPSGLAEQETQY
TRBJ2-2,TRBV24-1,ATSDSLAGELF
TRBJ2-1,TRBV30,AWSATYNEQF
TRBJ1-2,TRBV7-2,ASSQNRGLSGGYT
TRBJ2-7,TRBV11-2,ASSLISRDRGKPYEQY
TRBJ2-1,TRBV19,ASIDRGWNEQF
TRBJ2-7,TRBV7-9,ASSSSDGGSPREQY
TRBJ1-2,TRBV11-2,ASSSLRREKFYGYT
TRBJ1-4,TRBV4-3,ASSDQGGGEKLF
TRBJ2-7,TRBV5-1,ASSLAMQGPYEQY
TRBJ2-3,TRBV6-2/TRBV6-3,ASSPESVTDTQY
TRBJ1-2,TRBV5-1,ASSLGGTDYGYT
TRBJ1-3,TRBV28,ASSLTVEENTIY